These T cell receptor beta chains were read from a single sample in a study of T cells after yellow fever vaccination. From the 5' RACE reads, TCRdb called clonotypes with MiXCR, one entry per CDR3 protein. Of 600,000 to 750,000 distinct CDR3 sequences in the sample, roughly 12% were seen once. This sample comprised PBMCs, obtained on the day of the yellow fever booster vaccination. These TCRs come from a young man who received the YFV17D yellow fever vaccine. CDR3s include the opening cysteine and the closing phenylalanine or tryptophan. The D gene is left open where the match is weak. For some rows the clone size is stated as once, few or many, or as a class when expanded; others skip it.

>TRBV9|few|TRBJ2-3|.
TGTGCCAGCAGCCCGAGCTTGTTTGGGGGGACAGATACGCAGTATTTT
CASSPSLFGGTDTQYF
>TRBV12-3/TRBV12-4|few|TRBJ2-1|TRBD2
TGTGCCAGCAGTGAGGGGCTAGCGGGCAACTACAATGAGCAGTTCTTC
CASSEGLAGNYNEQFF
>TRBV27|.|TRBJ2-2|.
TGTGCCAGCAGGACGTCCGGGGAGCTGTTTTTT
CASRTSGELFF
>TRBV27|few|TRBJ1-5|.
TGTGCCAGCAGTCGGTGGAGCAATCAGCCCCAGCATTTT
CASSRWSNQPQHF
>TRBV5-1|.|TRBJ2-1|.
TGCGCCAGCAGCTCGTTAGGGGACTACGACGGCAGGGGGCAGTTCTTC
CASSSLGDYDGRGQFF
>TRBV2|.|TRBJ2-7|TRBD1
TGTGCCAGCAGGGACCCGGGACAGGGATCCCCCTCCGTCTTC
CASRDPGQGSPSVF
>TRBV12-3/TRBV12-4|few|TRBJ2-7|TRBD1
TGTGCCAGCAGTTTGCAGGGGGAGATATACGAGCAGTACTTC
CASSLQGEIYEQYF
>TRBV5-1|few|TRBJ2-1|.
TGCGCCAGCAGCTCTTCGGGGAGGAGGAGCTCCTACAATGAGCAGTTCTTC
CASSSSGRRSSYNEQFF
>TRBV18|.|TRBJ1-5|TRBD1
TGTGCCAGCTCACGGACAGGCTCGCGGGGTAGCAATCAGCCCCAGCATTTT
CASSRTGSRGSNQPQHF
>TRBV6-1|.|TRBJ2-1|TRBD2
TGTGCCAGCACCGGACTAGCGGGTTACAATGAGCAGTTCTTC
CASTGLAGYNEQFF
>TRBV7-9|few|TRBJ1-5|.
TGTGCCAGCAGCGCTATAGGTGGGGAAAATCAGCCCCAGCATTTT
CASSAIGGENQPQHF
>TRBV27|few|TRBJ2-7|TRBD2
TGTGCCAGCAGTTACCGACTAGCGGGAGCCGAGCAGTACTTC
CASSYRLAGAEQYF
>TRBV20-1|many|TRBJ2-3|.
TGCAGTGCCCTGACCTGGACAGATACGCAGTATTTT
CSALTWTDTQYF
>TRBV11-3|few|TRBJ2-3|TRBD1
TGTGCCAGCAGCTTCCGGGACAGGAGCACAGATACGCAGTATTTT
CASSFRDRSTDTQYF
>TRBV7-3|.|TRBJ1-6|.
TGTGCCAGCAGCTTGGGGACCAATTCACCCCTCCACTTT
CASSLGTNSPLHF